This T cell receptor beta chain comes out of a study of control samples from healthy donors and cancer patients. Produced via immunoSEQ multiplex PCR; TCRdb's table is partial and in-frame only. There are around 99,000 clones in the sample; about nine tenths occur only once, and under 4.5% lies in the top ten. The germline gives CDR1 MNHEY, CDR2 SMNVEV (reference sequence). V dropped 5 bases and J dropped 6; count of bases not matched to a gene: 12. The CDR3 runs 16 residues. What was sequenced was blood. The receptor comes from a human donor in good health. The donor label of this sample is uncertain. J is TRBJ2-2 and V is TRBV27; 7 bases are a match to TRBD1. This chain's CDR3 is CASSERGTARSGELFF. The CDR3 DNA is TGTGCCAGCAGTGAAAGGGGGACAGCCAGATCCGGGGAGCTGTTTTTT.